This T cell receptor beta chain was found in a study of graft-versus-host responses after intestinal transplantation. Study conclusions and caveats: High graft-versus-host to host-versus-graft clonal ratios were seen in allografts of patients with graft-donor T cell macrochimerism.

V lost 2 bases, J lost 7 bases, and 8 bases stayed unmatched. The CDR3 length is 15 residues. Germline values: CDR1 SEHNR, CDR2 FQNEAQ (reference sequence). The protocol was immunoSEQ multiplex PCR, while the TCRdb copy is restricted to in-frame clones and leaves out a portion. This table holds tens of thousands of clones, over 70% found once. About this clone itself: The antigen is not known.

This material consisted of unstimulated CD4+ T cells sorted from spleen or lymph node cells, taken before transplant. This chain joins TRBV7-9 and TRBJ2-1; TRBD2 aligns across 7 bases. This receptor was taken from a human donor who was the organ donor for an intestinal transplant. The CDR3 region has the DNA TGTGCCAGCAGCTTAATCCAGCGGGGTTTGAATGAGCAGTTCTTC. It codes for CASSLIQRGLNEQFF. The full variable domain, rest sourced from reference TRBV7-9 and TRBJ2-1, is DTGVSQNPRHKITKRGQNVTFRCDPISEHNRLYWYRQTLGQGPEFLTYFQNEAQLEKSRLLSDRFSAERPKGSFSTLEIQRTEQGDSAMYLCASSLIQRGLNEQFFGPGTRLTVL.